Below are 11 T cell receptor beta chains sequenced from a single sample in a study of T cells after yellow fever vaccination. TCRdb reanalysed the 5' RACE reads using MiXCR and keeps one entry per CDR3 protein. The sample lists just under 600,000 distinct CDR3 sequences, 13% occurring once. The sample here was PBMCs, taken on the day of the yellow fever booster vaccination. The receptors stem from a young man who received the YFV17D yellow fever vaccine.

This chain joins TRBV6-2 or TRBV6-3 and TRBJ2-2; weak D call: TRBD1 (5 bases). Trimming removed 6 bases from V and 9 bases from J, with 17 bases in between. The CDR3 runs to 14 residues. CDR1 MNHEY and CDR2 SVGEGT come from the germline V gene. This CDR3 reads CASRPTGKGRELFF. The CDR3, as DNA: TGTGCCAGCAGACCTACAGGAAAGGGCCGGGAGCTGTTTTTT.

This clonotype was seen more than once but under ten times. This sequence joins TRBV5-6 and TRBJ2-5; D may be TRBD1 (5 bases). The ends were cut back, 1 base at V and 1 base at J, with 14 bases in the middle. The CDR3 loop spans 16 amino acids. Germline V gene lookup returns CDR1 SGHDT and CDR2 YYEEEE. CDR3 sequence reads: CASSLFGHRSQETQYF. The CDR3 nucleotides read TGTGCCAGCAGCTTGTTTGGACACCGAAGCCAAGAGACCCAGTACTTC.

There are a few counts of this clonotype. This chain uses TRBV18 with TRBJ1-1; 9 bases match TRBD1. The trim removed 3 bases at V and 5 bases at J, leaving 7 bases unmatched. The CDR3 runs to 15 residues. The germline CDR1 and CDR2 sequences are KGHSH and LQKENI. The CDR3 DNA is TGTGCCAGCTCACCGGGACAGGGCGGTCTAACTGAAGCTTTCTTT. Protein product: CASSPGQGGLTEAFF.

V gene TRBV18 combines with J gene TRBJ2-4; possibly TRBD1 for D (6 bases). The length of the CDR3 is 15 residues. V shed 3 bases and J shed 2 bases, with 11 bases lying between them. Germline V gene sequence: CDR1 KGHSH, CDR2 LQKENI. This CDR3 reads CASSPYGTTKNIQYF. CDR3 DNA: TGTGCCAGCTCACCGTACGGGACAACCAAAAACATTCAGTACTTC. The full variable domain, rest sourced from reference TRBV18 and TRBJ2-4, is NAGVMQNPRHLVRRRGQEARLRCSPMKGHSHVYWYRQLPEEGLKFMVYLQKENIIDESGMPKERFSAEFPKEGPSILRIQQVVRGDSAAYFCASSPYGTTKNIQYFGAGTRLSVL.

This chain joins TRBV15 and TRBJ1-4, with no clear D. CDR1 is LNHNV, CDR2 YYDKDF, per germline (reference sequence). Trimming removed 7 bases from V and 0 bases from J, with 9 bases in between. This CDR3 is built from 14 residues. The CDR3, as DNA: TGTGCCACCACGGACGGTTCAACTAATGAAAAACTGTTTTTT. Protein sequence: CATTDGSTNEKLFF.

This clonotype has just a few counts. The chain is built from TRBV10-3 and TRBJ2-7; D possibly uses TRBD1 or TRBD2 (5 bases each). Trimming left V 4 bases short and J 2 bases short, with 15 bases between. The CDR3 runs to 15 residues. CDR1 is ENHRY, CDR2 SYGVKD, per germline. The CDR3 protein is CAISVEQRGTYEQYF. The CDR3 bases are TGTGCCATCAGTGTGGAACAGAGGGGAACCTACGAGCAGTACTTC.

This clonotype has only a few counts. The chain has TRBV12-3 or TRBV12-4 and TRBJ2-1; TRBD2 agrees at 11 bases. This CDR3 comprises 16 residues. Losses at the gene ends were 3 bases for V and 4 bases for J; bases not matched to a gene: 5. DNA for the CDR3: TGTGCCAGCAGTTTCGCAACTAGCGGGGGATACAATGAGCAGTTCTTC. Translation gives CASSFATSGGYNEQFF.

The genes are TRBV19 and TRBJ2-2, with 7 bases that match TRBD2. Trimming took 10 bases from V and 3 from J; bases not matched to a gene: 8. The CDR3 covers 14 residues. The germline gives CDR1 LNHDA, CDR2 SQIVND (reference sequence). CDR3 residues: CAIRGETHTGELFF. The CDR3 DNA reads as TGTGCCATACGGGGGGAGACCCACACCGGGGAGCTGTTTTTT.

J is TRBJ1-2 and V is TRBV29-1; 12 bases line up with TRBD1. The J segment lost 2 bases and the V segment lost 6 bases, leaving 16 bases of the junction unmatched. Germline lookup yields CDR1 SQVTM and CDR2 ANQGSEA. This CDR3 comprises 18 residues. The CDR3 nucleotides are TGCAGCGTAGAAAACCGCCGGGACAGGGGGCTACCCAACTATGGCTACACCTTC. Its protein product is CSVENRRDRGLPNYGYTF.

CDR3 protein: CSARRGVNQPQHF. Here the CDR3 DNA reads TGCAGTGCTAGACGGGGGGTCAATCAGCCCCAGCATTTT. The chain couples TRBV20-1 to TRBJ1-5; D might be TRBD1 (5 bases). Germline V gene sequence: CDR1 DFQATT, CDR2 SNEGSKA (reference sequence). The V end was cut by 2 bases, the J end by 3 bases, with 8 bases between. The CDR3 runs 13 residues.

J is TRBJ2-7 and V is TRBV4-3; D uncertain. The germline V gene has CDR1 LGHNA and CDR2 YSLEER. V lost 0 bases to trimming and J lost 4 bases, with 7 bases between them. This CDR3 spans 13 amino acids. The DNA for the CDR3 is TGCGCCAGCAGCCAAGATCGGTGGTACGAGCAGTACTTC. This codes for CASSQDRWYEQYF.